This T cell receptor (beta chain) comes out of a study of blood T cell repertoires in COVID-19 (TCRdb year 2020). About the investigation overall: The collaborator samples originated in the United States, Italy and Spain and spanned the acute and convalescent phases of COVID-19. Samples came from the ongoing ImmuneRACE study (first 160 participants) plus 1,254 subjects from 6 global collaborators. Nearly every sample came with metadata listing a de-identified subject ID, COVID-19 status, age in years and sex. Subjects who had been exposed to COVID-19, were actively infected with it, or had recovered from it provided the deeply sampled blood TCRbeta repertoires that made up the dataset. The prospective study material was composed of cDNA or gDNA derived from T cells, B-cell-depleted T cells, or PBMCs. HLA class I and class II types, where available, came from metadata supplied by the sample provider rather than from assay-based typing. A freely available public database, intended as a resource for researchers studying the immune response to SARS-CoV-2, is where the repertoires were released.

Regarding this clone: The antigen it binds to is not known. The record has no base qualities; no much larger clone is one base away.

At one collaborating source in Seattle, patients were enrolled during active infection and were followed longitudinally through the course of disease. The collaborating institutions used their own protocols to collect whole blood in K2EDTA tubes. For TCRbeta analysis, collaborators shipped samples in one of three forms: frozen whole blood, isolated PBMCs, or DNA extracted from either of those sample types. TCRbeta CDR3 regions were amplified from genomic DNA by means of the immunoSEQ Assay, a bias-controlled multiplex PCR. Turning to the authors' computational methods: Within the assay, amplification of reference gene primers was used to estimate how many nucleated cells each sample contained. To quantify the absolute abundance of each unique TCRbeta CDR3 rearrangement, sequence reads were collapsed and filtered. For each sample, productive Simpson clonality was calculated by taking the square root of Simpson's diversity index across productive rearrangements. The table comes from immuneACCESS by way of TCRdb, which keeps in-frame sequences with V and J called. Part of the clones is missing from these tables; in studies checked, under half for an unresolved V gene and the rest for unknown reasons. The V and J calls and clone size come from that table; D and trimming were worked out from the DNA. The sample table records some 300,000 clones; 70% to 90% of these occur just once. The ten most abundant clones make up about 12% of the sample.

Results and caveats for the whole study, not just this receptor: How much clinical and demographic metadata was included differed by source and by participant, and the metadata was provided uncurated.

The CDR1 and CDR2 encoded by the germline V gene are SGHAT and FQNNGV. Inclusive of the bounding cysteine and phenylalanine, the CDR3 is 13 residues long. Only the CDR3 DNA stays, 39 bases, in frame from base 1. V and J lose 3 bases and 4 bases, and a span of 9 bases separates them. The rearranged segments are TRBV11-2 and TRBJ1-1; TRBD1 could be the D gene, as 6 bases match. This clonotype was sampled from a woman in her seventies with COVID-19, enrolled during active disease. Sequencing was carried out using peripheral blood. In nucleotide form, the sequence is TGTGCCAGCAGCTTTGGACAGTTCACTGAAGCTTTCTTT. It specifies CASSFGQFTEAFF.